Following are 20 T cell receptor beta chains from one sample sequenced in a study of blood T cell repertoires in COVID-19 (dated by TCRdb to about 2020). The library came from the immunoSEQ multiplex PCR assay. TCRdb limited this immuneACCESS table to in-frame rearrangements with V and J called. A share of clones is missing; checked studies link under half to unresolved V genes, and the rest is unexplained. The sample contains fewer than 500,000 clones, roughly 87% of them found a single time. Clones ranked in the top ten supply 0.65% to 0.9% of the sample. The sample taken for sequencing was PBMCs or T cells enriched from blood (not recorded which). Receptors originate from a woman between 18 and 30 years old who had recovered from COVID-19.

The chain recombines TRBV6-5 with TRBJ1-1, with no clear D. Per germline, CDR1 MNHEY and CDR2 SVGAGI. This CDR3 is built from 15 residues. With 0 bases removed from V and 1 base from J, the gap between germline ends came to 9 bases. The CDR3 coding sequence is TGTGCCAGCAGTTACTCGGACCGGGGGAACACTGAAGCTTTCTTT. The encoded protein is CASSYSDRGNTEAFF.

This chain uses TRBV30 with TRBJ1-2; 8 nucleotides agree with TRBD1. CDR1 and CDR2 (germline): GTSNPN, SVGIG (reference sequence). This CDR3 contains 15 residues. J gave up 6 bases and V 1 base, and 10 bases lay outside the gene matches. DNA for the CDR3: TGTGCCTGGAGTGCCGACAGGGGCCACCCTAATGGCTACACCTTC. Its translation: CAWSADRGHPNGYTF.

The table lists this clone with a few counts. The V gene is TRBV5-1, the J gene TRBJ1-6; unclear D gene. V lost 6 bases and J lost 4, with 17 bases in between. The length of the CDR3 is 16 residues. CDR1 and CDR2 from the germline V gene are SGHRS and YFSETQ. The CDR3 nucleotides are TGCGCCAGCACTTTGGCTGGGCTGAGATATAATTCACCCCTCCACTTT. This encodes CASTLAGLRYNSPLHF.

The V gene is TRBV21-1, the J gene TRBJ2-7; the table gives TRBD2 as D, unverified against the DNA. TRBV21-1 counts as a pseudogene. The CDR3 loop spans 15 amino acids. The CDR3 sequence: CASSKGLSRGYEQYF. The CDR3, as DNA: TGTGCCAGCAGCAAAGGCCTGAGCCGAGGCTACGAGCAGTACTTC.

This clone was recorded once. The genes are TRBV29-1 and TRBJ1-1, with 10 bases lining up with TRBD1. Germline assignment: CDR1 SQVTM and CDR2 ANQGSEA. The CDR3 consists of 14 residues. V dropped 5 bases and J dropped 3; count of bases not matched to a gene: 6. The CDR3 DNA sequence: TGCAGCGTTCGGCGACAGGGGGCGGACACTGAAGCTTTCTTT. The encoded protein is CSVRRQGADTEAFF.

The rearrangement uses TRBV28 and TRBJ1-1, with TRBD1 identical over 8 bases. Germline CDR1 MDHEN, CDR2 SYDVKM. CDR3 length: 14 residues. The junction had 6 bases not matched to a gene; V was cut back by 5 bases and J by 4 bases. CDR3 region: CASSPGQVSTEAFF. CDR3 nucleotides: TGTGCCAGCAGTCCGGGACAGGTCTCCACTGAAGCTTTCTTT.

The chain has TRBV10-3 and TRBJ1-2; TRBD1 matches 7 bases. Germline V gene sequence: CDR1 ENHRY, CDR2 SYGVKD. Trimming took 7 bases from V and 5 from J; bases not matched to a gene: 13. The CDR3 extends over 15 amino acids. In DNA form, the CDR3 reads TGTGCCATCACCTCTAGGAGACAGGGCTATTATGGCTACACCTTC. Translating it yields CAITSRRQGYYGYTF.

The DNA for the CDR3 is TGTGCCAGCAGGCTGAACCGGGACAGCAATTCACCCCTCCACTTT. Translated: CASRLNRDSNSPLHF. The chain joins TRBV6-5 to TRBJ1-6, with 7 bases that match TRBD1. The CDR3 covers 15 residues. V was clipped by 6 bases and J by 7 bases; unmatched bases: 9. Germline V gene sequence: CDR1 MNHEY, CDR2 SVGAGI.

This clone appeared a single time. The chain is built from TRBV19 and TRBJ1-4; 8 bases are a match to TRBD1. The CDR3 totals 15 residues. The germline gives CDR1 LNHDA, CDR2 SQIVND (reference sequence). V shed 2 bases, J shed 5 bases, and the junction held 4 bases outside the gene matches. DNA for the CDR3: TGTGCCAGTAGTATAAACAGGGGGGAGAATGAAAAACTGTTTTTT. It specifies CASSINRGENEKLFF.

V and J are TRBV5-5 and TRBJ2-7, with 8 bases fitting TRBD2. Unmatched junction bases numbered 6, after V lost 0 bases and J lost 1 base. CDR1 and CDR2 (germline): SGHKS, YYEKEE (reference sequence). This CDR3 has 16 residues. The CDR3 loop is CASSLAAGGLSYEQYF. CDR3 nucleotides: TGTGCCAGCAGCTTGGCGGCGGGGGGTCTTTCCTACGAGCAGTACTTC.

The gene calls are TRBV5-1 and TRBJ1-1; D gene uncertain. This CDR3 spans 15 amino acids. Germline V gene sequence: CDR1 SGHRS, CDR2 YFSETQ. Trimming removed 0 bases from V and 1 base from J, with 10 bases in between. The CDR3 DNA sequence: TGCGCCAGCAGCTTGGCCTCGACACCGAACACTGAAGCTTTCTTT. Protein product: CASSLASTPNTEAFF.

This chain uses TRBV19 with TRBJ1-4; 7 nucleotides line up with TRBD1. This CDR3 is built from 14 residues. Trimming took 5 bases from V and 4 from J; bases not matched to a gene: 4. Germline V CDR1 and CDR2: LNHDA, SQIVND (reference sequence). CDR3 DNA sequence: TGTGCCAGTAGTGAAACAGGGGTTAATGAAAAACTGTTTTTT. Its translation: CASSETGVNEKLFF.

The V gene is TRBV2, the J gene TRBJ2-5; 8 nucleotides line up with TRBD1. The CDR3 extends over 14 amino acids. The germline V gene encodes CDR1 SNHLY and CDR2 FYNNEI. Trimming removed 7 bases from V and 4 bases from J; junction bases left unmatched: 8. The CDR3 DNA is TGTGCCAGCAAGGGACAGGAGGATCGAGAGACCCAGTACTTC. It yields the protein CASKGQEDRETQYF.

The sample holds one count of this clone. The V call is TRBV5-8, the J call TRBJ1-3; no definite D call. Trimming stripped 3 bases from V and 0 bases from J, with 7 bases between. The CDR3 has 14 residues. Germline CDR1 and CDR2: SGHTS and YDEGEE. CDR3 sequence reads: CASSSSYSGNTIYF. For the CDR3, the DNA is TGTGCCAGCAGCTCTAGTTACTCTGGAAACACCATATATTTT.

The chain employs TRBV7-2 and TRBJ2-3; D is unresolved. Germline values: CDR1 SGHTA, CDR2 FQGNSA. Between the trimmed V and J ends, which lost 5 bases and 0 bases, there was a span of 9 bases. The CDR3 is 14 amino acids. CDR3 sequence reads: CASSPMTSTDTQYF. The CDR3 DNA reads TGTGCCAGCAGCCCTATGACTAGCACAGATACGCAGTATTTT.

The CDR3: CASSQDPSGGPSSTDTQYF. CDR3 nucleotide sequence: TGTGCCAGCAGCCAAGATCCCAGCGGGGGCCCGTCTAGCACAGATACGCAGTATTTT. The chain employs TRBV4-2 and TRBJ2-3, with 8 bases fitting TRBD2. V lost 0 bases and J lost 0; bases outside the gene matches: 11. Per germline, CDR1 LGHNA and CDR2 YNFKEQ. The CDR3 covers 19 residues.

The CDR3 coding sequence is TGTGCCAGCAGCCCGGACACATCCTACAATGAGCAGTTCTTC. Translated: CASSPDTSYNEQFF. V gene TRBV5-5 combines with J gene TRBJ2-1; D possibly corresponds to TRBD1 (5 bases). V lost 4 bases and J lost 1, with 9 bases in between. Looked up from germline, CDR1 is SGHKS and CDR2 is YYEKEE (reference sequence). The CDR3 contains 14 residues.

This clone was detected only a few times. The CDR3 DNA sequence: TGTGCCAGCAGCCGAACAGGGCTCCCCTCCTACGAGCAGTACTTC. Its translation is CASSRTGLPSYEQYF. The rearrangement uses TRBV11-2 and TRBJ2-7; a weak D match, TRBD1 (6 bases). Germline V lookup: CDR1 SGHAT, CDR2 FQNNGV. Between the trimmed V and J ends, which lost 5 bases and 0 bases, there was a span of 14 bases. CDR3 length equals 15 residues.

The rearrangement uses TRBV2 and TRBJ2-7; TRBD2 is a possible D gene (6 bases). V gave up 1 base and J gave up 4 bases, with 11 bases separating them. CDR1 and CDR2 (germline): SNHLY, FYNNEI. This CDR3 is 14 amino acids long. CDR3 in amino acids: CASSEGRAGYEQYF. The DNA for the CDR3 is TGTGCCAGCAGTGAAGGCAGGGCGGGATACGAGCAGTACTTC.

The chain uses TRBV5-5 and TRBJ2-5; 11 bases align to TRBD2. Germline CDR1 SGHKS, CDR2 YYEKEE (reference sequence). The CDR3 sequence is 15 residues long. V was clipped by 6 bases and J by 2 bases; unmatched bases: 6. CDR3 nucleotides: TGTGCCAGCACCACGGGACTAGCGGATCAAGAGACCCAGTACTTC. Translation gives CASTTGLADQETQYF.